The 11 T cell receptor beta chains below come from one sample, sequenced in a study of blood T cell repertoires in COVID-19. Profiled with immunoSEQ multiplex PCR; TCRdb holds only in-frame clones, not every one. The table lists around 53,000 clones, roughly 90% of them singletons. Sequenced sample: peripheral blood. These receptors originate from a human donor in a cohort sampled during active COVID-19.

The sample holds one count of this clone. The rearrangement links TRBV9 to TRBJ1-1; the match to TRBD1 covers 12 bases. V gave up 2 bases and J gave up 6 bases; unmatched junction bases: 5. Looked up from germline, CDR1 is SGDLS and CDR2 is YYNGEE. This CDR3 comprises 15 residues. This CDR3 is CASSVGTGGLSEAFF. The CDR3 DNA follows: TGTGCCAGCAGCGTTGGGACAGGGGGCTTATCTGAAGCTTTCTTT.

The V and J genes are TRBV11-2 and TRBJ2-1, with TRBD2 matching 8 bases. The germline gives CDR1 SGHAT, CDR2 FQNNGV. There are 16 residues in the CDR3. V shed 6 bases and J 0 bases; nucleotides not matched to a gene: 7. CDR3 coding DNA: TGTGCCAGCAGGGCCGCCGGGACTAGCTCCTACAATGAGCAGTTCTTC. This codes for CASRAAGTSSYNEQFF.

The chain recombines TRBV19 with TRBJ2-1; weak D call: TRBD2 (5 bases). Trimming shortened V by 1 base and J by 6 bases, and 10 bases separated the two germline ends. Germline assignment: CDR1 LNHDA and CDR2 SQIVND (reference sequence). The CDR3 consists of 14 residues. This chain's CDR3 is CASSIVRGPNEQFF. The CDR3 DNA sequence: TGTGCCAGTAGTATAGTCCGAGGGCCCAATGAGCAGTTCTTC.

The CDR3: CASSQSGGKEAGELFF. CDR3 nucleotides: TGCGCCAGCAGTCAATCAGGGGGAAAAGAGGCCGGGGAGCTGTTTTTT. This chain uses TRBV23-1 with TRBJ2-2, with a tentative D call TRBD1 (6 bases). TRBV23-1 is treated as an ORF (open reading frame) with a function not yet certain. CDR3 size: 16 residues. V was trimmed by 0 bases and J by 6 bases, leaving 14 bases between them.

The gene calls are TRBV29-1 and TRBJ2-3, with 7 positions matching TRBD1. The CDR3 runs to 12 residues. The germline V gene encodes CDR1 SQVTM and CDR2 ANQGSEA. V lost 7 bases and J lost 5; bases outside the gene matches: 6. CDR3 coding DNA: TGCAGCGGTGTACCAGGGGGAGATACGCAGTATTTT. Its translation: CSGVPGGDTQYF.

This sequence joins TRBV28 and TRBJ1-6; tentative D call: TRBD1 (6 bases). This CDR3 region has 14 residues. Trimming pared 10 bases from V and 7 bases from J, leaving 17 bases between. Germline assignment: CDR1 MDHEN and CDR2 SYDVKM. Here the CDR3 reads CATRSGGINSPLHF. CDR3 coding DNA: TGTGCCACCCGGTCTGGGGGCATCAATTCACCCCTCCACTTT.

The chain couples TRBV24-1 to TRBJ2-6; 10 bases are a match to TRBD2. J gave up 1 base and V 5 bases, and 4 bases lay outside the gene matches. Per germline, CDR1 KGHDR and CDR2 SFDVKD. The CDR3 consists of 17 residues. The CDR3 is CATSVTSGSSGANVLTF. For the CDR3, the DNA is TGTGCCACCAGTGTGACTAGCGGGTCTTCTGGGGCCAACGTCCTGACTTTC.

The V and J genes are TRBV28 and TRBJ1-2; no definite D call. The CDR3 has 13 amino acids. The germline CDR1 and CDR2 sequences are MDHEN and SYDVKM. V was shortened by 3 bases and J by 8 bases, with 13 bases between the two germline ends. The CDR3 spells CASSFVFKRGYTF. As DNA, the CDR3 is TGTGCCAGCAGTTTTGTCTTTAAGAGGGGCTACACCTTC.

The chain uses TRBV6-5 and TRBJ1-6; perhaps TRBD1 as D (5 bases). Germline-derived CDR1 and CDR2 are MNHEY and SVGAGI. V was clipped by 8 bases and J by 7 bases, with 12 bases between them. CDR3 size: 13 residues. CDR3 nucleotides: TGTGCCAGCGGGGGGTTTGGGAATTCACCCCTCCACTTT. Protein sequence: CASGGFGNSPLHF.

The rearrangement joins TRBV28 to TRBJ2-5; 8 bases agree with TRBD2. Germline-derived CDR1 and CDR2 are MDHEN and SYDVKM. J was trimmed by 5 bases and V by 4 bases; bases with no gene match: 6. The CDR3 contains 14 residues. The CDR3 is CASSSGLVAETQYF. The CDR3 DNA sequence: TGTGCCAGCAGTTCGGGACTAGTTGCCGAGACCCAGTACTTC.

This sequence joins TRBV7-2 and TRBJ2-3; D might be TRBD1 (5 bases). Germline V gene sequence: CDR1 SGHTA, CDR2 FQGNSA. The V and J ends lost 5 bases and 2 bases respectively, with 11 bases between them. CDR3 length equals 14 residues. The CDR3 bases are TGTGCCAGCAGCCTCTCAGGGAACACAGATACGCAGTATTTT. This translates into CASSLSGNTDTQYF.